This T cell receptor beta chain is from a study of vaccination and CD4 T cells after COVID-19. The sample holds a few counts of this clonotype. Its antigen is not known. Stated treatment: approximately 9-day PBMC culture with coronavirus spike peptide pools or control peptides (ViraFEST assay). Days 3 and 7 saw half the medium replaced with fresh IL-2 medium. CDR3 length: 15 residues. Germline CDR1 and CDR2: KGHDR and SFDVKD. J lost 4 bases, V lost 3 bases, and 7 bases had no gene match. Researchers used the Oncomine TCR Beta short-read assay to sequence DNA from cultured CD4+ T cells. TCRdb passed the PCR reads through MiXCR, listing each CDR3 protein once. The sample has approximately 12,000 distinct CDR3 sequences; roughly 48% are singletons.

The TCR originated in a human donor who had recovered from COVID-19. The rearrangement joins TRBV24-1 to TRBJ2-5; the match to TRBD1 covers 7 bases. The sample taken for sequencing was CD4+ T cells from blood, cultured in vitro. The CDR3 spells CATSDQQGPRETQYF. In nucleotides, the CDR3 is TGTGCCACCAGTGATCAACAGGGGCCCCGAGAGACCCAGTACTTC.